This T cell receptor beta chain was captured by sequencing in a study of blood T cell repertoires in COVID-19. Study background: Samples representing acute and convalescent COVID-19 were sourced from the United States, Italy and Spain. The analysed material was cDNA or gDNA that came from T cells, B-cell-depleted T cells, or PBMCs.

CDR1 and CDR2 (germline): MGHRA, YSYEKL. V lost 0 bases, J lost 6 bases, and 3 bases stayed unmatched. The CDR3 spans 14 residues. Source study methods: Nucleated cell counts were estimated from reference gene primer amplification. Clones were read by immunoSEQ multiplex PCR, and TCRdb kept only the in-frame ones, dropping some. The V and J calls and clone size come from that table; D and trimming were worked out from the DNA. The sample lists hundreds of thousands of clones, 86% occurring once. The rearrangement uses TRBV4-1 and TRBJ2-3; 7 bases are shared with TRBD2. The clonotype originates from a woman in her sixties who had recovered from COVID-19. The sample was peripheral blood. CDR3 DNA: TGCGCCAGCAGCCAAGATCCCGGGGGGGATACGCAGTATTTT. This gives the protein CASSQDPGGDTQYF.